This TCR beta chain comes out of a study of T cells in Graves' hyperthyroidism and ophthalmopathy. For the study at large: Peripheral blood samples were taken at initial diagnosis, prior to any treatment.

This CDR3 spans 18 amino acids. CDR1 SGHRS and CDR2 YFSETQ come from the germline V gene. The ends lost 1 base at V and 0 bases at J; junction bases unmatched: 8. A few counts support this clonotype. Subjects with ophthalmopathy showed a Clinical Activity Score no lower than 3, a NOSPECS grade no lower than 4, and a duration shorter than 3 months. Diagnoses used clinical symptoms, serum thyroxine and TRAb, thyroid ultrasound and orbital computed tomography. RNA transcripts yielded amplified TCR beta CDR3 regions. The TCR CDR3 was amplified in a first-round RT-PCR using the HTBI primer set. TCRdb processed the multiplex PCR reads anew with MiXCR; each CDR3 protein has one entry. The data contain roughly 500,000 distinct CDR3 sequences, approximately 23% of them singletons.

The sample comprised blood. This chain uses TRBV5-1 with TRBJ2-3, with 10 bases identical to TRBD2. The TCR comes from a woman aged 70-85 years with Graves' ophthalmopathy. The CDR3 region is CASSLPGLAGASTDTQYF. Here the CDR3 DNA reads TGCGCCAGCAGCTTGCCCGGGCTAGCGGGAGCTAGCACAGATACGCAGTATTTT.